This passage covers 9 T cell receptor beta chains from one sample sequenced in a study of cytomegalovirus exposure and HLA in healthy donors. PCR employed 60 Vbeta and 13 Jbeta primers. Only in-frame clones appear in the TCRdb table, and some are missing; sequencing was by immunoSEQ multiplex PCR. The sample totals roughly 60,000 clones. Sequencing input: PBMCs. All receptors come from a woman aged 18 to 35 in good health and CMV-seronegative.

The chain employs TRBV7-9 and TRBJ2-1; possibly TRBD1 for D (6 bases). Germline CDR1 SEHNR, CDR2 FQNEAQ (reference sequence). This CDR3 has 15 amino acids. Trimming took 4 bases from V and 7 from J, leaving 17 bases between them. The CDR3 is CASSWMGRGSNEQFF. The CDR3 DNA reads as TGTGCCAGCAGCTGGATGGGCAGGGGTTCAAATGAGCAGTTCTTC.

V and J are TRBV6-5 and TRBJ1-1; D is possibly TRBD1 (5 bases). CDR1 MNHEY and CDR2 SVGAGI come from the germline V gene. The V and J ends lost 5 bases and 2 bases respectively, with 9 bases between them. The CDR3 covers 13 residues. The CDR3 is CASSDRHNTEAFF. CDR3 in DNA: TGTGCCAGCAGTGACAGACACAACACTGAAGCTTTCTTT.

This chain links TRBV2 with TRBJ1-1; D is ambiguous. The CDR3 extends over 14 amino acids. Deletions cut 5 bases from V and 0 bases from J, with 10 bases between. The germline V gene encodes CDR1 SNHLY and CDR2 FYNNEI. CDR3 sequence: CASSLEILNTEAFF. CDR3 DNA sequence: TGTGCCAGCAGTTTGGAGATTTTGAACACTGAAGCTTTCTTT.

The V and J genes are TRBV30 and TRBJ2-7, with TRBD2 matching over 7 bases. J gave up 0 bases and V 5 bases, and 7 bases lay outside the gene matches. The CDR3 is made up of 14 amino acids. Germline CDR1 is GTSNPN and CDR2 is SVGIG (reference sequence). DNA of the CDR3: TGTGCCTGGGACTTGGGGGGGGGCTCCTACGAGCAGTACTTC. This encodes CAWDLGGGSYEQYF.

The gene calls are TRBV14 and TRBJ2-7; D call uncertain. This CDR3 spans 15 amino acids. Trimming cost V 1 base and J 6 bases, with 16 bases left between them. CDR1 SGHDN and CDR2 FVKESK come from the germline V gene. CDR3 DNA sequence: TGTGCCAGCAGCCAAGTCGAGGAACCCGACGGCGAGCAGTACTTC. Amino acids: CASSQVEEPDGEQYF. Filled out from reference TRBV14 and TRBJ2-7, the complete variable domain reads EAGVTQFPSHSVIEKGQTVTLRCDPISGHDNLYWYRRVMGKEIKFLLHFVKESKQDESGMPNNRFLAERTGGTYSTLKVQPAELEDSGVYFCASSQVEEPDGEQYFGPGTRLTVT.

The chain recombines TRBV12-5 with TRBJ1-5, with 7 bases fitting TRBD1. Per germline, CDR1 LGHNT and CDR2 FRNRAP. The CDR3 is made up of 15 amino acids. Unmatched junction bases numbered 4, after V lost 0 bases and J lost 5 bases. CDR3 coding DNA: TGTGCTAGTGGTTTGGTAGTAGGGGGCGATCAGCCCCAGCATTTT. Its protein is CASGLVVGGDQPQHF.

V is TRBV9 and J is TRBJ2-3; TRBD2 matches at 8 bases. V lost 0 bases to trimming and J lost 6 bases; unmatched junction nucleotides: 3. In germline, CDR1 is SGDLS, CDR2 YYNGEE. The CDR3 totals 14 residues. This chain's CDR3 is CASSVEPSGDTQYF. The CDR3 coding sequence is TGTGCCAGCAGCGTAGAGCCTAGCGGGGATACGCAGTATTTT.

This chain joins TRBV15 and TRBJ2-7; D not certain. The CDR3 spans 15 residues. Germline V gene lookup returns CDR1 LNHNV and CDR2 YYDKDF (reference sequence). Trimming shortened V by 0 bases and J by 5 bases, and 14 bases separated the two germline ends. The CDR3 sequence: CATSRDLTLLDEQYF. The CDR3 DNA is TGTGCCACCAGCAGAGATTTGACCCTCCTAGACGAGCAGTACTTC.

This sequence joins TRBV5-1 and TRBJ2-7; D is unresolved. Germline V CDR1 and CDR2: SGHRS, YFSETQ. Trimming shortened V by 2 bases and J by 3 bases, and 18 bases separated the two germline ends. The CDR3 spans 16 residues. CDR3 sequence reads: CASSLSGSGLNYEQYF. CDR3 DNA sequence: TGCGCCAGCAGCTTAAGTGGATCGGGTCTTAACTACGAGCAGTACTTC.